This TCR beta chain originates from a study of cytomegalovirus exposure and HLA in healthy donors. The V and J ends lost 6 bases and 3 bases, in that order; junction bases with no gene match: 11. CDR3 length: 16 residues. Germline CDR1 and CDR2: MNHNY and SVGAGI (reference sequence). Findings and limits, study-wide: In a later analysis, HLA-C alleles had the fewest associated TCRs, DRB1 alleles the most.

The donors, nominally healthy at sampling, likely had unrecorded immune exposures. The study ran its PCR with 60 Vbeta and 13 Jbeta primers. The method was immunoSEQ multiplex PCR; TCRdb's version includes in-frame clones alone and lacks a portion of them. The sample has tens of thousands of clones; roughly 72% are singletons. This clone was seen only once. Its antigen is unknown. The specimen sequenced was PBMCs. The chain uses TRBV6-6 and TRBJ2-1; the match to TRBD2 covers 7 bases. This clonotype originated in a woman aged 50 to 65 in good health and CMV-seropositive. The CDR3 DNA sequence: TGTGCCAGCAGACGCACCAGAGGGACTAACTACAATGAGCAGTTCTTC. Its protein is CASRRTRGTNYNEQFF.